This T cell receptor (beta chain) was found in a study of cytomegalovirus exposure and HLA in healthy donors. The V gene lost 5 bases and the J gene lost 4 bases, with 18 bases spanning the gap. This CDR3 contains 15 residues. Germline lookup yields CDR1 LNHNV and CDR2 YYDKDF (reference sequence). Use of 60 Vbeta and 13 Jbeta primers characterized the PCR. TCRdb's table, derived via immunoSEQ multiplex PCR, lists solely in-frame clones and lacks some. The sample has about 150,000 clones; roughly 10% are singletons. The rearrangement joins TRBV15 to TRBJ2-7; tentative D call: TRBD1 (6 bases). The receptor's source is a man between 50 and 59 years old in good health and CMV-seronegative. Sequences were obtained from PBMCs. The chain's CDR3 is CATSSRTASPYEQYF. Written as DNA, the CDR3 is TGTGCCACCAGCTCAAGGACAGCCTCCCCTTACGAGCAGTACTTC.